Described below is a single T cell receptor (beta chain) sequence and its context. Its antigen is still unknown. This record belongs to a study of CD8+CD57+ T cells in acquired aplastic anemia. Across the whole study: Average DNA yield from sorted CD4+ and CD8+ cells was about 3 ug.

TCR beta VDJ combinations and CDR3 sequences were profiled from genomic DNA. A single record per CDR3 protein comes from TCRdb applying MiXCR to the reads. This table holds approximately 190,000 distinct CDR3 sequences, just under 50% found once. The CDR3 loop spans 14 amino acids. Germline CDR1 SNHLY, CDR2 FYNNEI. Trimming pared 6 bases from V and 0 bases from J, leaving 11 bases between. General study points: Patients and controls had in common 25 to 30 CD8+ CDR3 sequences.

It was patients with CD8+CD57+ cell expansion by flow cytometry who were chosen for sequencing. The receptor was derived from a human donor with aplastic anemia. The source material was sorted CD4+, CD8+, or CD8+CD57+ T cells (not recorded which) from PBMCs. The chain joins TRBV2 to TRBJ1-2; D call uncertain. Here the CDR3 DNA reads TGTGCCAGCAGCGCCCAAACGACTAACTATGGCTACACCTTC. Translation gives CASSAQTTNYGYTF.